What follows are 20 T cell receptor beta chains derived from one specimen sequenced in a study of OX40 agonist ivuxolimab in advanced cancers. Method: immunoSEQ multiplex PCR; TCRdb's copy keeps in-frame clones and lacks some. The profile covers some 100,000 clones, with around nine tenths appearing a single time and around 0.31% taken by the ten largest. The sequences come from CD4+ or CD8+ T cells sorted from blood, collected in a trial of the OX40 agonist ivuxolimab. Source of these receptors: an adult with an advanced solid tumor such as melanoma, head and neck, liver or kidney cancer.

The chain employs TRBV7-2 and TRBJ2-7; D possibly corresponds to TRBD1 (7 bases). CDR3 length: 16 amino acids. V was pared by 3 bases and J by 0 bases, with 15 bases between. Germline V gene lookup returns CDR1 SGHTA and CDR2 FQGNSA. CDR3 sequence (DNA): TGTGCCAGCAGCTTGGGCCCAGGGGGGCCCTCCTACGAGCAGTACTTC. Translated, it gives CASSLGPGGPSYEQYF. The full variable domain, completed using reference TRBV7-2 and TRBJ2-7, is GAGVSQSPSNKVTEKGKDVELRCDPISGHTALYWYRQSLGQGLEFLIYFQGNSAPDKSGLPSDRFSAERTGGSVSTLTIQRTQQEDSAVYLCASSLGPGGPSYEQYFGPGTRLTVT.

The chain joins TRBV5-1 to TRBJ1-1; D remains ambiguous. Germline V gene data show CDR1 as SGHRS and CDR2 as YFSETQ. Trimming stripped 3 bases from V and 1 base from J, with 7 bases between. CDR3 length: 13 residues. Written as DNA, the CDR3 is TGCGCCAGCAGCTCGACGGCGAACACTGAAGCTTTCTTT. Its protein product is CASSSTANTEAFF.

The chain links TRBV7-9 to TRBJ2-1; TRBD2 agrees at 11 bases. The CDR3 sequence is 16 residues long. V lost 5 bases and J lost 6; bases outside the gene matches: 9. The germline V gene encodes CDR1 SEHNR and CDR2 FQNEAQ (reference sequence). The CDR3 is CASSPSSGRIVNEQFF. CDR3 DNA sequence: TGTGCCAGCAGCCCATCTAGCGGGAGGATCGTCAATGAGCAGTTCTTC.

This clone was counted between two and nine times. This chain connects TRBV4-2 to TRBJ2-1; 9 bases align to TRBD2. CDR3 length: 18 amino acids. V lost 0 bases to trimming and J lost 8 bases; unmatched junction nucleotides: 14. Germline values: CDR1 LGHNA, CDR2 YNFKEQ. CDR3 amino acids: CASSQDPLLSGRGDEQFF. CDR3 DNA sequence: TGTGCCAGCAGCCAAGATCCCTTACTTAGCGGGAGAGGCGATGAGCAGTTCTTC.

The CDR3 region is CASSTRTSGHEQFF. CDR3 DNA sequence: TGTGCCAGCAGCACAAGGACTAGCGGCCATGAGCAGTTCTTC. The J gene is TRBJ2-1, the V gene TRBV7-2, with TRBD2 matching over 10 bases. Germline CDR1 and CDR2: SGHTA and FQGNSA. The V segment lost 5 bases and the J segment 8 bases; nucleotides outside the gene matches: 6. This CDR3 is built from 14 residues.

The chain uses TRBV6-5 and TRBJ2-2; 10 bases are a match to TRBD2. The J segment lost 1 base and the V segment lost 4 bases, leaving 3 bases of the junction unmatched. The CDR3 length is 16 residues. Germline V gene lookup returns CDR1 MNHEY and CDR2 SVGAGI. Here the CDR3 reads CASSLIAGGNTGELFF. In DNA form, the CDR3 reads TGTGCCAGCAGTTTAATAGCGGGAGGGAACACCGGGGAGCTGTTTTTT.

The DNA of the CDR3 is TGTGCCAGCAGAACTGACAGGGAGCAGCAGTACTTC. This translates into CASRTDREQQYF. The chain couples TRBV2 to TRBJ2-7; 7 positions agree with TRBD1. The germline V gene has CDR1 SNHLY and CDR2 FYNNEI. The V and J ends lost 6 bases and 8 bases, in that order; junction bases with no gene match: 7. The CDR3 extends over 12 amino acids. The entire variable domain, with the rest obtained from reference TRBV2 and TRBJ2-7, is as follows: EPEVTQTPSHQVTQMGQEVILRCVPISNHLYFYWYRQILGQKVEFLVSFYNNEISEKSEIFDDQFSVERPDGSNFTLKIRSTKLEDSAMYFCASRTDREQQYFGPGTRLTVT.

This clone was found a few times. CDR3 sequence reads: CASSNDRIYEQYF. The CDR3 coding sequence is TGTGCCAGCAGCAACGACAGGATCTACGAGCAGTACTTC. This chain joins TRBV6-1 and TRBJ2-7; possibly TRBD1 for D (6 bases). The germline V and J ends were trimmed by 6 bases and 3 bases, with 12 bases remaining between them. Germline V gene data show CDR1 as MNHNS and CDR2 as SASEGT. The CDR3 has 13 residues.

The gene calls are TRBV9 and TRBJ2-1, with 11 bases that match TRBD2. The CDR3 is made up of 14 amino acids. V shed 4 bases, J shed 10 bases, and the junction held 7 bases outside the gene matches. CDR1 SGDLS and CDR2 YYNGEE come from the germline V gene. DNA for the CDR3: TGTGCCAGCAGCTCCCGACTAGCGGGAAGAGAGCAGTTCTTC. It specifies CASSSRLAGREQFF. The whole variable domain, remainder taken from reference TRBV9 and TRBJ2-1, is DSGVTQTPKHLITATGQRVTLRCSPRSGDLSVYWYQQSLDQGLQFLIQYYNGEERAKGNILERFSAQQFPDLHSELNLSSLELGDSALYFCASSSRLAGREQFFGPGTRLTVL.

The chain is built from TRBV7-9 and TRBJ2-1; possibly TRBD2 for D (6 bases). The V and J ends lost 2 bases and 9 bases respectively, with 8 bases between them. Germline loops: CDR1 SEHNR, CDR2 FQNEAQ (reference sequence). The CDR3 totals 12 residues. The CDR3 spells CASSLQGGEQFF. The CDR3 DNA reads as TGTGCCAGCAGCTTACAGGGAGGTGAGCAGTTCTTC.

The DNA for the CDR3 is TGTGCCAGCAGTTTTCAGGGGTCGGGAAACACCATATATTTT. It is translated as CASSFQGSGNTIYF. The V gene is TRBV6-6, the J gene TRBJ1-3; weak D call: TRBD1 (6 bases). The CDR3 totals 14 residues. Trimming stripped 4 bases from V and 4 bases from J, with 11 bases between. Germline lookup yields CDR1 MNHNY and CDR2 SVGAGI (reference sequence).

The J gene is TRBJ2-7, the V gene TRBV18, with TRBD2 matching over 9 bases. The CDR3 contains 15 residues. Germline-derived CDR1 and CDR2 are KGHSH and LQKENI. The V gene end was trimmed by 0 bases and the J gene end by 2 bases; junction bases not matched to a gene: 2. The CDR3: CASSPPGLAAYEQYF. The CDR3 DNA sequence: TGTGCCAGCTCACCACCGGGACTAGCCGCCTACGAGCAGTACTTC.

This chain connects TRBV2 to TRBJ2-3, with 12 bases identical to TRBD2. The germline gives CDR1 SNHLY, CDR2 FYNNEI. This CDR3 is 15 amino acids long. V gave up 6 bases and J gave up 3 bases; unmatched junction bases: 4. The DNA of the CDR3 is TGTGCCAGCAGCCAACTAGCGGGGGGAACAGATACGCAGTATTTT. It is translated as CASSQLAGGTDTQYF.

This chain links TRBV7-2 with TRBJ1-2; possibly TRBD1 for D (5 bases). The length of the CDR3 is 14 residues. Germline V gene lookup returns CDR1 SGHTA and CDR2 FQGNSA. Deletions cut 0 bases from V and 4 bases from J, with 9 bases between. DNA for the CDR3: TGTGCCAGCAGCTTAGCTGGGACGGTCTATGGCTACACCTTC. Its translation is CASSLAGTVYGYTF.

CDR3 sequence reads: CASSLKGPGELFF. DNA for the CDR3: TGCGCCAGCAGCTTGAAGGGGCCCGGGGAGCTGTTTTTT. V usage is TRBV5-1 and J usage is TRBJ2-2; weak D call: TRBD1 (5 bases). The CDR3 is 13 residues long. Trimming left V 1 base short and J 6 bases short, with 7 bases between. Germline CDR1 and CDR2: SGHRS and YFSETQ.

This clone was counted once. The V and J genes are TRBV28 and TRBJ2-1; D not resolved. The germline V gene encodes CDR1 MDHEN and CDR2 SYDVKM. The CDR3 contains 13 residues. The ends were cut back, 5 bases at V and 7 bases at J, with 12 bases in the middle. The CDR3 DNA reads TGTGCCAGCAGTCTCCCCCCCGCAAATGAGCAGTTCTTC. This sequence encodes CASSLPPANEQFF. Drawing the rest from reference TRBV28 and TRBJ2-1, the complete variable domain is DVKVTQSSRYLVKRTGEKVFLECVQDMDHENMFWYRQDPGLGLRLIYFSYDVKMKEKGDIPEGYSVSREKKERFSLILESASTNQTSMYLCASSLPPANEQFFGPGTRLTVL.

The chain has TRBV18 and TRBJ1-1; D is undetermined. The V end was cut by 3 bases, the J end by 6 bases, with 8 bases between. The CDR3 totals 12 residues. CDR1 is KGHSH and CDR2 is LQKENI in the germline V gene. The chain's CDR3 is CASSPQPPEAFF. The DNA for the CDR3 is TGTGCCAGCTCACCTCAGCCCCCTGAAGCTTTCTTT.

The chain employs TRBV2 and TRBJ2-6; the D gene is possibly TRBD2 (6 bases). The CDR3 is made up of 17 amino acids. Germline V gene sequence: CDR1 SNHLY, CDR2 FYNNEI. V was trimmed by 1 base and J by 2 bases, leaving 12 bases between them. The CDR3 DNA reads TGTGCCAGCAGTGAAGTTGGAGGGGTGGCTGGGGCCAACGTCCTGACTTTC. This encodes CASSEVGGVAGANVLTF. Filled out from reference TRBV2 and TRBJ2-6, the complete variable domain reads EPEVTQTPSHQVTQMGQEVILRCVPISNHLYFYWYRQILGQKVEFLVSFYNNEISEKSEIFDDQFSVERPDGSNFTLKIRSTKLEDSAMYFCASSEVGGVAGANVLTFGAGSRLTVL.

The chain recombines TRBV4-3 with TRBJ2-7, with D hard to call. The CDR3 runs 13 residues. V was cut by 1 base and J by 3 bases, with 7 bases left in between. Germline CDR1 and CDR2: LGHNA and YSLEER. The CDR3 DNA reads TGCGCCAGCAGCCAAGTAAAGGGCTACGAGCAGTACTTC. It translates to CASSQVKGYEQYF.

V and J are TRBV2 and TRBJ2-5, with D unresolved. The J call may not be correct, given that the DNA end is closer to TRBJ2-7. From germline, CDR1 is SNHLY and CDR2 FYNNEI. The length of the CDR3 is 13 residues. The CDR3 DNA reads TGTGCCAGCAGTACGACCGGGTCTTACGAGCAGTACTTC. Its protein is CASSTTGSYEQYF.